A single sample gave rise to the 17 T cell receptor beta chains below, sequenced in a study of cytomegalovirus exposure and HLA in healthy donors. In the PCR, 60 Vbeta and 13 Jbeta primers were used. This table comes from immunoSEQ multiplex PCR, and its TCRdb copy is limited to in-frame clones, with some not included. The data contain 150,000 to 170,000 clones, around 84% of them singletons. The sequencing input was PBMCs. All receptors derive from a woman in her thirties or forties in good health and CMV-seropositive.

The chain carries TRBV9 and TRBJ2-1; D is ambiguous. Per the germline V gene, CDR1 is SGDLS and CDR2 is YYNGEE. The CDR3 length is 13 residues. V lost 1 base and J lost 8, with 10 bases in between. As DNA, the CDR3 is TGTGCCAGCAGCGTACAAGCGTCTGATGAGCAGTTCTTC. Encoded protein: CASSVQASDEQFF.

This chain's CDR3 is CAGRTGNTEAFF. For the CDR3, the DNA is TGTGCCGGAAGGACAGGGAACACTGAAGCTTTCTTT. The genes are TRBV6-1 and TRBJ1-1; 7 bases are shared with TRBD1. V gave up 11 bases and J gave up 1 base; unmatched junction bases: 4. This CDR3 region has 12 residues. CDR1 is MNHNS, CDR2 SASEGT, per germline.

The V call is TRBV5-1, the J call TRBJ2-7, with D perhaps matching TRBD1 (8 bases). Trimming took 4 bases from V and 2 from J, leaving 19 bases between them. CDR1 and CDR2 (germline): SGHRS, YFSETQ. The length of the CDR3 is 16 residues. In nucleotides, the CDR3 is TGCGCCAGCAGCAAAGGACAGGGTGGACTAGCCTACGAGCAGTACTTC. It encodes CASSKGQGGLAYEQYF.

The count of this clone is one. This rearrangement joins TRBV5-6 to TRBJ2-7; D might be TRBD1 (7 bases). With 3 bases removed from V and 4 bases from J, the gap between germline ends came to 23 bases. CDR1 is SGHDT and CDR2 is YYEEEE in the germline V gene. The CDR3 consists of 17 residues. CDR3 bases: TGTGCCAGCAGCTCAGCCAGAAGGAGGGGGCAAAAATACGAGCAGTACTTC. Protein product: CASSSARRRGQKYEQYF.

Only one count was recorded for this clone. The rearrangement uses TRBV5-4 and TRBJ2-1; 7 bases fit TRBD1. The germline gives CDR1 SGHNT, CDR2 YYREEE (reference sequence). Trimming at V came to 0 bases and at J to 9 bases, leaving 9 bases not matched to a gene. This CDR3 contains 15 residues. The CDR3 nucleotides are TGTGCCAGCAGCTTGGTAAGGGGGCGTTTGGGTGAGCAGTTCTTC. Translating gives CASSLVRGRLGEQFF. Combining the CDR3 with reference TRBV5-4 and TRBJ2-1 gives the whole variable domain ETGVTQSPTHLIKTRGQQVTLRCSSQSGHNTVSWYQQALGQGPQFIFQYYREEENGRGNFPPRFSGLQFPNYSSELNVNALELDDSALYLCASSLVRGRLGEQFFGPGTRLTVL.

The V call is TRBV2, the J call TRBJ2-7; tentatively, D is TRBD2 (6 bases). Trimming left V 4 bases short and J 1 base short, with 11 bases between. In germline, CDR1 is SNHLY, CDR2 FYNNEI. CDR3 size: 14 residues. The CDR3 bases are TGTGCCAGCAGTGCGAACGGGGGATCCTACGAGCAGTACTTC. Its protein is CASSANGGSYEQYF.

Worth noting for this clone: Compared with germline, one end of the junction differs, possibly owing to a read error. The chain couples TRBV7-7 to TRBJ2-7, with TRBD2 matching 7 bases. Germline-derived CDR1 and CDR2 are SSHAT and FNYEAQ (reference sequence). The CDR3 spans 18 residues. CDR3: CASSLAYYGGSFSYEQYF. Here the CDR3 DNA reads TGTGCTAGCAGCTTAGCCTACTACGGGGGGTCCTTCTCCTACGAGCAGTACTTC. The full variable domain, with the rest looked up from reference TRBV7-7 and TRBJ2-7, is GAGVSQSPRYKVTKRGQDVTLRCDPISSHATLYWYQQALGQGPEFLTYFNYEAQPDKSGLPSDRFSAERPEGSISTLTIQRTEQRDSAMYRCASSLAYYGGSFSYEQYFGPGTRLTVT.

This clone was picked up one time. The CDR3 DNA is TGCGCCAGCAGCTTTACAGGGGTTGGCACAGATACGCAGTATTTT. This encodes CASSFTGVGTDTQYF. The V call is TRBV5-1, the J call TRBJ2-3, with 7 bases aligning to TRBD1. The V gene's germline CDR1 is SGHRS and CDR2 YFSETQ. J was trimmed by 1 base and V by 2 bases; bases with no gene match: 4. The CDR3 length is 15 residues. The whole variable domain, remainder taken from reference TRBV5-1 and TRBJ2-3, is KAGVTQTPRYLIKTRGQQVTLSCSPISGHRSVSWYQQTPGQGLQFLFEYFSETQRNKGNFPGRFSGRQFSNSRSEMNVSTLELGDSALYLCASSFTGVGTDTQYFGPGTRLTVL.

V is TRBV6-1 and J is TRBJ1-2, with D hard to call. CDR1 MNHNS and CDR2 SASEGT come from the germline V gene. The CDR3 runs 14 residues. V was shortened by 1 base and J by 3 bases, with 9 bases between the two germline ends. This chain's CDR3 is CASSEVNSHYGYTF. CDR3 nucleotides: TGTGCCAGCAGTGAAGTAAACAGCCACTATGGCTACACCTTC.

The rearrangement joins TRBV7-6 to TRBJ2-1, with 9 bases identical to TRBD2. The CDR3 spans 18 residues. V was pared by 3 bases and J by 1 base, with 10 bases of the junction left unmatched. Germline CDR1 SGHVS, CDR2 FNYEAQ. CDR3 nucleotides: TGTGCCAGCAGCTTGCTGCGGGAGGGCGCGGGGTCCTACAATGAGCAGTTCTTC. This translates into CASSLLREGAGSYNEQFF. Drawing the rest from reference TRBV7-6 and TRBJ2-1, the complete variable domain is GAGVSQSPRYKVTKRGQDVALRCDPISGHVSLYWYRQALGQGPEFLTYFNYEAQQDKSGLPNDRFSAERPEGSISTLTIQRTEQRDSAMYRCASSLLREGAGSYNEQFFGPGTRLTVL.

For the CDR3, the DNA is TGCGCCAGCAGCGGAGGAATAGCTGGAAACACCATATATTTT. Translating it yields CASSGGIAGNTIYF. The chain has TRBV5-1 and TRBJ1-3; no clear D gene. Per the germline V gene, CDR1 is SGHRS and CDR2 is YFSETQ. With 4 bases removed from V and 2 bases from J, the gap between germline ends came to 10 bases. This CDR3 has 14 amino acids.

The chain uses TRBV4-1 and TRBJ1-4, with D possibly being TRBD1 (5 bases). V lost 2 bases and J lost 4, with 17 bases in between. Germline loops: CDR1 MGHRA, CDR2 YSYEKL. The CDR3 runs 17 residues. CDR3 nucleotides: TGCGCCAGCAGCCAACCGCCAGGGAACTGGGGTAATGAAAAACTGTTTTTT. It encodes CASSQPPGNWGNEKLFF.

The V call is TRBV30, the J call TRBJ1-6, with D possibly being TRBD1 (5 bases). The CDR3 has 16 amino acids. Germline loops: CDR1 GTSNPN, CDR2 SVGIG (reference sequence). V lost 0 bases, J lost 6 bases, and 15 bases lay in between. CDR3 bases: TGTGCCTGGAGTGTACTCTCCCCGGGGGGTAATTCACCCCTCCACTTT. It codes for CAWSVLSPGGNSPLHF.

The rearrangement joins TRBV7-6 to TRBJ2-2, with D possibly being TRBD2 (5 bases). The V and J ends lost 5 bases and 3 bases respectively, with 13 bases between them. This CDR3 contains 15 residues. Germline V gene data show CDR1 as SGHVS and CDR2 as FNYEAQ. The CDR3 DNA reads TGTGCCAGCAGCGCTTGGACGGAGGACACCGGGGAGCTGTTTTTT. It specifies CASSAWTEDTGELFF.

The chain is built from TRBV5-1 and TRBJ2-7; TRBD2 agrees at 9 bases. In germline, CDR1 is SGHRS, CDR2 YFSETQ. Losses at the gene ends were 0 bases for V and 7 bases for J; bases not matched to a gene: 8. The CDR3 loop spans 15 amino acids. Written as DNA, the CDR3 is TGCGCCAGCAGCTTGGGACTAGCGGAGACGGGGGAGCAGTACTTC. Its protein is CASSLGLAETGEQYF.

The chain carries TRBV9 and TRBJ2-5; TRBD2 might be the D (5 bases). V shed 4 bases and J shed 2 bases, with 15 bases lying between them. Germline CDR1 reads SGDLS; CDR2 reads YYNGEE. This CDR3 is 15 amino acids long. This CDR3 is CASSFWLGDQETQYF. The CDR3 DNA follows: TGTGCCAGCAGCTTCTGGCTCGGGGATCAAGAGACCCAGTACTTC.

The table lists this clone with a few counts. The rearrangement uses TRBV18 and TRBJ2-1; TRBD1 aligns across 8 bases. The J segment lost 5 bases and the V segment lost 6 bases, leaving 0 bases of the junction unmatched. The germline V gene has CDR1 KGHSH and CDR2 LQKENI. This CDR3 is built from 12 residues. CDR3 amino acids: CASSGQDNEQFF. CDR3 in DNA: TGTGCCAGCTCGGGACAGGACAATGAGCAGTTCTTC.